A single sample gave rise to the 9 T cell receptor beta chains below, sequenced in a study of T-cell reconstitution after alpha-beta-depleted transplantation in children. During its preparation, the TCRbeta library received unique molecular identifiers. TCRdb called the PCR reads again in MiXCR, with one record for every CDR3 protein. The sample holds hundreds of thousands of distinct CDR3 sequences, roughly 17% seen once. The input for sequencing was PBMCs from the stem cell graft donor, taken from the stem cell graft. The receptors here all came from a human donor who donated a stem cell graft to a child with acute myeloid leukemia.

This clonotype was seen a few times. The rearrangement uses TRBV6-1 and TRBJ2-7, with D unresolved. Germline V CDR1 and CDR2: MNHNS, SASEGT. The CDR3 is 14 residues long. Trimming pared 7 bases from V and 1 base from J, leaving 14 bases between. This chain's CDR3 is CASTPGGTSYEQYF. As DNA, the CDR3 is TGTGCCAGCACCCCAGGCGGCACGTCCTACGAGCAGTACTTC.

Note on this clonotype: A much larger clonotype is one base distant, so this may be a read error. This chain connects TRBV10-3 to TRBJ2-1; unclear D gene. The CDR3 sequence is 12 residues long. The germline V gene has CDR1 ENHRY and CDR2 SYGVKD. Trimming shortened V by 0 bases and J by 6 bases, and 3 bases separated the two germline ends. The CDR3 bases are TGTGCCATCAGTGAGTCAAGCAATGAGCAGTTCTTC. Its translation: CAISESSNEQFF.

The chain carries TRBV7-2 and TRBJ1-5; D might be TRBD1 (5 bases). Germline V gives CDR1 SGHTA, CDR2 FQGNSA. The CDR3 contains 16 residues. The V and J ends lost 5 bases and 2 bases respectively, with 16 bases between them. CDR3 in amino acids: CASSPGALGGNQPQHF. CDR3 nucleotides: TGTGCCAGCAGCCCTGGGGCCCTGGGCGGCAATCAGCCCCAGCATTTT.

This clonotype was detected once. CDR3 residues: CASSPGQGCQPQHF. The CDR3 nucleotides are TGTGCCAGCAGCCCGGGACAGGGCTGCCAGCCCCAGCATTTT. The rearrangement joins TRBV4-2 to TRBJ1-5; TRBD1 matches 9 bases. There are 14 residues in the CDR3. With V trimmed by 4 bases and J by 7 bases, 5 bases remained unmatched. Germline values: CDR1 LGHNA, CDR2 YNFKEQ.

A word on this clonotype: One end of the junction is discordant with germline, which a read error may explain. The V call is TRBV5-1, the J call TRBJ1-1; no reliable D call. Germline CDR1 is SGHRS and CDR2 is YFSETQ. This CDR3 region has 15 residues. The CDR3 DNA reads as TGCGCCAGCAGCTTGGTTTCGGGAATGAACACTGAAGTTTTCTTT. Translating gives CASSLVSGMNTEVFF.

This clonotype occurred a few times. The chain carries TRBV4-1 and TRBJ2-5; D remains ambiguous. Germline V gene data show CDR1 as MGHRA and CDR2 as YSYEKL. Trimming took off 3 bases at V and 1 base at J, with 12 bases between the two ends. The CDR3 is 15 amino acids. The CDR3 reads CASSQPNALQETQYF. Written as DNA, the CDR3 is TGCGCCAGCAGCCAGCCCAACGCCCTCCAAGAGACCCAGTACTTC.

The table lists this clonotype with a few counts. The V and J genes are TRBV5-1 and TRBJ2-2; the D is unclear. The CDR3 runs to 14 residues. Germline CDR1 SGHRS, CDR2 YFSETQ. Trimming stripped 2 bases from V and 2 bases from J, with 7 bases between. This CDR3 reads CASSFYSNTGELFF. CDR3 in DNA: TGCGCCAGCAGCTTTTACTCCAACACCGGGGAGCTGTTTTTT.

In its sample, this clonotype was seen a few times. CDR3: CATSDLAEIRTDTQYF. As DNA, the CDR3 is TGTGCCACCAGTGATTTGGCTGAGATACGCACAGATACGCAGTATTTT. V usage is TRBV24-1 and J usage is TRBJ2-3; no clear D. Trimming took off 0 bases at V and 1 base at J, with 10 bases between the two ends. The length of the CDR3 is 16 residues. Germline lookup yields CDR1 KGHDR and CDR2 SFDVKD.

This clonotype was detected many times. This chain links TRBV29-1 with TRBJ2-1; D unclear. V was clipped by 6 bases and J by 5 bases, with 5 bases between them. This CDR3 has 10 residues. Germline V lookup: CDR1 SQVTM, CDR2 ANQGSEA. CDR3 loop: CSVRHNEQFF. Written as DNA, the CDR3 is TGCAGCGTACGGCACAATGAGCAGTTCTTC.